One sample yielded the 9 T cell receptor beta chains listed below, sequenced in a study of blood T cells in healthy people across ages. Sample-barcoded 5' priming and a J-beta primer mix drove a second PCR of roughly 7 to 11 cycles. Each CDR3 protein is one row after TCRdb ran MiXCR on the 5' RACE reads. The sample includes 1.5 million to 2 million distinct CDR3 sequences, approximately 28% of them seen just once. Material: blood. The receptors were gathered from a woman in her twenties or thirties in good health.

The chain employs TRBV30 and TRBJ2-5, with 8 positions matching TRBD2. Germline V gene lookup returns CDR1 GTSNPN and CDR2 SVGIG (reference sequence). The CDR3 length is 17 residues. The junction had 13 bases not matched to a gene; V was cut back by 2 bases and J by 2 bases. CDR3 amino acids: CAWSRGGSGTTQETQYF. The CDR3 nucleotides are TGTGCCTGGAGTCGGGGGGGATCCGGGACTACGCAAGAGACCCAGTACTTC.

For this clonotype: The junction departs from germline at one end; a sequencing error may be responsible. This rearrangement joins TRBV12-3 or TRBV12-4 to TRBJ2-5, with TRBD2 matching 9 bases. The CDR3 is 14 residues long. As DNA, the CDR3 is TGTGTCAGCAGCCTAGCGGGGCCCGGGAAGACCCAGTACTTC. Translation: CVSSLAGPGKTQYF.

The chain has TRBV5-1 and TRBJ2-7; 9 bases map to TRBD2. The DNA end is a closer match to TRBJ2-5, so the J assignment may be wrong. In germline, CDR1 is SGHRS, CDR2 YFSETQ. The length of the CDR3 is 18 residues. DNA for the CDR3: TGCGCCAGCAGCTTGGCCGGGACTGGCGGGGGGGCCGTTGAGACCCAGTACTTC. Translation: CASSLAGTGGGAVETQYF.

V gene TRBV20-1 combines with J gene TRBJ2-3; 7 bases line up with TRBD2. The trim removed 4 bases at V and 2 bases at J, leaving 9 bases unmatched. CDR1 and CDR2 (germline): DFQATT, SNEGSKA (reference sequence). The CDR3 covers 15 residues. The CDR3 sequence is CSANSLAGATDTQYF. The CDR3 DNA follows: TGCAGTGCTAACTCTCTGGCGGGAGCCACAGATACGCAGTATTTT.

The rearrangement joins TRBV13 to TRBJ2-1, with D unresolved. V dropped 3 bases and J dropped 6 bases, with 12 bases sitting between them. Germline CDR1 PRHDT, CDR2 FYEKMQ (reference sequence). The CDR3 is 14 residues long. Here the CDR3 DNA reads TGTGCCAGCAGCTTGAGGAGTAACTGCAATGAGCAGTTCTTC. Protein product: CASSLRSNCNEQFF. Drawing the rest from reference TRBV13 and TRBJ2-1, the complete variable domain is AAGVIQSPRHLIKEKRETATLKCYPIPRHDTVYWYQQGPGQDPQFLISFYEKMQSDKGSIPDRFSAQQFSDYHSELNMSSLELGDSALYFCASSLRSNCNEQFFGPGTRLTVL.

Points on this clonotype: A junction end diverges from the germline sequence, so it may reflect a read error. The gene calls are TRBV15 and TRBJ2-7; perhaps D is TRBD1 or TRBD2 (5 bases each). The germline CDR1 and CDR2 sequences are LNHNV and YYDKDF (reference sequence). The CDR3 loop spans 15 amino acids. The CDR3, as DNA: TGTGCCGCCAGCAGACCGGGACCTAAAGACTACGAGCAGTACTTC. It is translated as CAASRPGPKDYEQYF.

The chain employs TRBV7-9 and TRBJ2-1; 11 nucleotides agree with TRBD2. V lost 2 bases, J lost 8 bases, and 11 bases stayed unmatched. The CDR3 totals 17 residues. Germline lookup yields CDR1 SEHNR and CDR2 FQNEAQ (reference sequence). The CDR3 DNA follows: TGTGCCAGCAGCTTAAGCGGGACTAGCGGACCCTATGATGAGCAGTTCTTC. Translated: CASSLSGTSGPYDEQFF.

The chain joins TRBV20-1 to TRBJ1-4; no firm D call. In germline, CDR1 is DFQATT, CDR2 SNEGSKA (reference sequence). Trimming pared 4 bases from V and 8 bases from J, leaving 20 bases between. The CDR3 is 15 amino acids. CDR3 loop: CSAIDRASDGEKLFF. The CDR3 DNA follows: TGCAGTGCTATCGATCGGGCCTCGGATGGGGAAAAACTGTTTTTT.

The chain uses TRBV4-2 and TRBJ2-7, with D tentatively TRBD1 or TRBD2 (5 bases each). The germline CDR1 and CDR2 sequences are LGHNA and YNFKEQ. V was shortened by 2 bases and J by 2 bases, with 13 bases between the two germline ends. This CDR3 has 15 residues. Written as DNA, the CDR3 is TGTGCCAGCAGCCAAATCCGGGACGGAGCCTACGAGCAGTACTTC. This codes for CASSQIRDGAYEQYF.